The 15 T cell receptor beta chains below come from one sample, sequenced in a study of blood T cell repertoires in COVID-19. TCRdb keeps only in-frame clones here, not all; method: immunoSEQ multiplex PCR. Among about 370,000 clones listed, 75% to 90% were seen once. Sequencing was performed on PBMCs or T cells enriched from blood (not recorded which). The receptor source for this set is a man younger than 35 who had recovered from COVID-19.

The chain recombines TRBV5-1 with TRBJ1-4; 9 bases fit TRBD1. Germline values: CDR1 SGHRS, CDR2 YFSETQ. V was clipped by 1 base and J by 6 bases; unmatched bases: 4. The CDR3 has 15 amino acids. CDR3 in DNA: TGCGCCAGCAGCTTGCTCGGACAGGGGTATGAAAAACTGTTTTTT. Translation: CASSLLGQGYEKLFF.

This clone was detected once. This chain uses TRBV6-1 with TRBJ2-2, with D perhaps matching TRBD1 (5 bases). This CDR3 is 17 amino acids long. V was cut by 4 bases and J by 3 bases, with 18 bases left in between. Germline V lookup: CDR1 MNHNS, CDR2 SASEGT. The CDR3 nucleotides read TGTGCCAGCAGTGCCCCTGGCAGGGAAGGGGACACCGGGGAGCTGTTTTTT. It is translated as CASSAPGREGDTGELFF.

The rearrangement joins TRBV6-5 to TRBJ1-5, with D perhaps TRBD1 (5 bases). The length of the CDR3 is 15 residues. V was trimmed by 0 bases and J by 9 bases, leaving 15 bases between them. Germline V gene lookup returns CDR1 MNHEY and CDR2 SVGAGI. The CDR3 bases are TGTGCCAGCAGTTACTCGATCTGGGGGGAATGGCCCCAGCATTTT. Its protein is CASSYSIWGEWPQHF.

V is TRBV24-1 and J is TRBJ2-3; 8 nucleotides agree with TRBD2. Germline CDR1 is KGHDR and CDR2 is SFDVKD. CDR3 length: 16 residues. Unmatched junction bases numbered 3, after V lost 2 bases and J lost 0 bases. CDR3 nucleotides: TGTGCCACCAGTGATTATTTAGCGGGGAGCACAGATACGCAGTATTTT. Translated: CATSDYLAGSTDTQYF.

The chain joins TRBV28 to TRBJ2-1; the D gene is possibly TRBD2 (7 bases). Germline CDR1 is MDHEN and CDR2 is SYDVKM. Trimming shortened V by 6 bases and J by 11 bases, and 26 bases separated the two germline ends. The CDR3 is made up of 16 amino acids. The CDR3 nucleotides read TGTGCCAGCAGCCCATCAACAACCAACGGGGGGCGTCAGCAGTTCTTC. Protein sequence: CASSPSTTNGGRQQFF.

This chain joins TRBV6-5 and TRBJ1-2, with 9 bases aligning to TRBD1. J was trimmed by 4 bases and V by 6 bases; bases with no gene match: 6. The length of the CDR3 is 14 residues. CDR1 and CDR2 from the germline V gene are MNHEY and SVGAGI. This CDR3 reads CASRDRGISYGYTF. CDR3 nucleotides: TGTGCCAGCAGGGACAGGGGTATAAGCTATGGCTACACCTTC.

This clone appeared a few times. The chain carries TRBV19 and TRBJ2-1; possibly TRBD2 for D (5 bases). V gave up 7 bases and J gave up 6 bases, with 22 bases separating them. CDR3 length equals 16 residues. Per germline, CDR1 LNHDA and CDR2 SQIVND (reference sequence). CDR3 loop: CASTNGRVGFGNEQFF. CDR3 coding DNA: TGTGCCAGTACCAATGGGCGGGTGGGGTTCGGCAATGAGCAGTTCTTC.

The sample holds a few counts of this clone. Distinct nucleotide sequences in the sample also encode this CDR3. The chain has TRBV20-1 and TRBJ2-7; maybe TRBD1 (5 bases). CDR1 DFQATT and CDR2 SNEGSKA come from the germline V gene (reference sequence). Trimming cost V 3 bases and J 6 bases, with 9 bases left between them. The CDR3 totals 11 residues. The CDR3 nucleotides read TGCAGTGCTAGGTCAGGGTTCGAGCAGTACTTC. Translated: CSARSGFEQYF.

The chain links TRBV28 to TRBJ2-7, with 10 bases fitting TRBD1. After removal of 4 bases from V and 2 bases from J, the junction contained 5 bases not matched to a gene. Germline-derived CDR1 and CDR2 are MDHEN and SYDVKM. The CDR3 is 15 amino acids. The CDR3 bases are TGTGCCAGCAGTTCGGGACAGGGGAGTCCCTACGAGCAGTACTTC. It is translated as CASSSGQGSPYEQYF.

The chain couples TRBV5-1 to TRBJ2-1, with TRBD2 matching 11 bases. Trimming took 4 bases from V and 8 from J; bases not matched to a gene: 14. This CDR3 spans 17 amino acids. Germline V gene lookup returns CDR1 SGHRS and CDR2 YFSETQ. The CDR3 DNA is TGCGCCAGCAGCACCCCTAGCGGGGGGCTCGGGGGGGATGAGCAGTTCTTC. It translates to CASSTPSGGLGGDEQFF.

The chain links TRBV27 to TRBJ1-4; possibly TRBD1 for D (6 bases). CDR1 and CDR2 from the germline V gene are MNHEY and SMNVEV (reference sequence). This CDR3 is built from 14 residues. With 3 bases removed from V and 7 bases from J, the gap between germline ends came to 12 bases. CDR3 region: CASSFRQGIEKLFF. CDR3 bases: TGTGCCAGCAGTTTCAGGCAGGGGATTGAAAAACTGTTTTTT.

The chain uses TRBV29-1 and TRBJ1-4, with a tentative D call TRBD1 (6 bases). The length of the CDR3 is 13 residues. Germline lookup yields CDR1 SQVTM and CDR2 ANQGSEA. Trimming shortened V by 4 bases and J by 7 bases, and 13 bases separated the two germline ends. CDR3 DNA: TGCAGCGTTGGAGGGGGAGTATCTGAAAAACTGTTTTTT. Protein sequence: CSVGGGVSEKLFF.

The chain links TRBV5-5 to TRBJ1-1, with 9 bases fitting TRBD1. V lost 4 bases, J lost 3 bases, and 1 base stayed unmatched. This CDR3 has 13 amino acids. CDR1 SGHKS and CDR2 YYEKEE come from the germline V gene (reference sequence). This CDR3 reads CASSRDRDTEAFF. The DNA of the CDR3 is TGTGCCAGCAGCAGGGACAGGGACACTGAAGCTTTCTTT.

The chain recombines TRBV2 with TRBJ1-3; D gene ambiguous. The germline V gene has CDR1 SNHLY and CDR2 FYNNEI. There are 15 residues in the CDR3. Trimming removed 8 bases from V and 4 bases from J, with 18 bases in between. The DNA for the CDR3 is TGTGCCAGCGTCCGGGTCTACACCGTCGGAAACACCATATATTTT. It yields the protein CASVRVYTVGNTIYF.

The chain carries TRBV19 and TRBJ2-1; 10 bases align to TRBD1. Germline CDR1 LNHDA, CDR2 SQIVND (reference sequence). The J segment lost 3 bases and the V segment lost 4 bases, leaving 3 bases of the junction unmatched. This CDR3 region has 15 residues. CDR3 amino acids: CASSRGTGVYNEQFF. CDR3 DNA: TGTGCCAGTAGTAGGGGGACAGGGGTCTACAATGAGCAGTTCTTC.